This TCR beta chain was captured in a study of response to subunit inactivated influenza vaccine. There are a few counts of this clonotype. Germline V gene lookup returns CDR1 MNHEY and CDR2 SMNVEV (reference sequence). Germline trimming cut 6 bases from V and 3 bases from J; bases unmatched to any gene: 12. CDR3 size: 17 residues. TCRdb re-derived calls from the RT-PCR reads in MiXCR, one entry per CDR3 protein. The sample holds more than 700,000 distinct CDR3 sequences; 21% are singletons and the top ten take 10% to 13%. The chain employs TRBV27 and TRBJ2-1, with 9 nucleotides matching TRBD2. The material sequenced was PBMCs from blood, taken around 5 days after vaccination. The clonotype was recovered from a man aged 50-60 years who received an inactivated influenza vaccine. CDR3: CASSKERGAVHYNEQFF. CDR3 nucleotide sequence: TGTGCCAGCAGCAAAGAGCGGGGGGCAGTTCACTACAATGAGCAGTTCTTC.